These 28 T cell receptor beta chains were sequenced from one sample in a study of blood T cell repertoires in COVID-19. TCRdb's copy holds only in-frame clones and misses some; the assay was immunoSEQ multiplex PCR. The sample shows about 180,000 clones, 70% to 90% of them seen only once. Sequencing used peripheral blood. Source of these receptors: a woman in her 30s with acute or convalescent COVID-19.

The chain's CDR3 is CSVQGNSPLHF. The CDR3 nucleotides read TGCAGTGTGCAGGGGAATTCACCCCTCCACTTT. The J gene is TRBJ1-6, the V gene TRBV20-1; D is possibly TRBD1 (6 bases). The CDR3 contains 11 residues. V lost 7 bases to trimming and J lost 7 bases, with 8 bases between them. Per the germline V gene, CDR1 is DFQATT and CDR2 is SNEGSKA (reference sequence).

As concerns this clone: Mismatch with germline at one junction end may stem from a read error. The chain has TRBV6-6 and TRBJ1-6, with D possibly being TRBD1 (6 bases). This CDR3 contains 12 residues. Germline values: CDR1 MNHNY, CDR2 SVGAGI (reference sequence). CDR3 nucleotide sequence: TGTGCCAGCAGTGAGGGGGTAGCCCCTGGGGACTTT. Translated: CASSEGVAPGDF.

The chain uses TRBV10-3 and TRBJ1-2; D remains unclear. V was clipped by 7 bases and J by 1 base, with 16 bases between them. The CDR3 has 15 amino acids. CDR1 and CDR2 from the germline V gene are ENHRY and SYGVKD. The CDR3 DNA reads as TGTGCCATCAAATTCGGTGCCCGAAATAACTATGGCTACACCTTC. Amino acids: CAIKFGARNNYGYTF.

The rearrangement uses TRBV12-3 or TRBV12-4 and TRBJ2-1; D is uncertain. The CDR3 is 12 residues long. V lost 6 bases and J 3 bases, leaving 6 bases between the germline ends. CDR3 region: CASSLGYNEQFF. The CDR3 region has the DNA TGTGCCAGCAGCCTCGGCTACAATGAGCAGTTCTTC.

The chain joins TRBV12-3 or TRBV12-4 to TRBJ2-3; D ambiguous. This CDR3 comprises 13 residues. V lost 5 bases, J lost 2 bases, and 8 bases lay in between. The CDR3 reads CASSRQSTDTQYF. CDR3 nucleotides: TGTGCCAGCAGTCGCCAGTCCACAGATACGCAGTATTTT.

V and J are TRBV19 and TRBJ1-4, with TRBD1 as a possible D gene (6 bases). Trimming took 6 bases from V and 8 from J, leaving 16 bases between them. Germline loops: CDR1 LNHDA, CDR2 SQIVND (reference sequence). The CDR3 contains 14 residues. CDR3 sequence: CASSQPGHIEKLFF. The CDR3 DNA reads as TGTGCCAGTAGCCAACCGGGACACATCGAAAAACTGTTTTTT.

This clone is a singleton in its sample. V is TRBV7-9 and J is TRBJ2-5; 7 bases map to TRBD1. Germline V gives CDR1 SEHNR, CDR2 FQNEAQ (reference sequence). The CDR3 sequence is 13 residues long. Germline trimming cut 5 bases from V and 4 bases from J; bases unmatched to any gene: 4. The CDR3 sequence: CASSPGTAETQYF. The CDR3 nucleotides read TGTGCCAGCAGCCCGGGGACAGCAGAGACCCAGTACTTC.

A few counts support this clone. This sequence joins TRBV12-3 or TRBV12-4 and TRBJ1-2; 7 bases fit TRBD1. This CDR3 spans 13 amino acids. V shed 4 bases and J 6 bases; nucleotides not matched to a gene: 5. CDR3 in DNA: TGTGCCAGCAGTTCCCAGGGGGTGGATGGCTACACCTTC. It specifies CASSSQGVDGYTF.

The rearrangement joins TRBV12-3 or TRBV12-4 to TRBJ2-7, with D possibly matching TRBD2 (5 bases). The V gene lost 6 bases and the J gene lost 0 bases, with 9 bases spanning the gap. CDR3 length equals 13 residues. Here the CDR3 reads CASRGGLSYEQYF. The CDR3 region has the DNA TGTGCCAGCAGGGGCGGGCTCTCCTACGAGCAGTACTTC.

The genes are TRBV15 and TRBJ1-2, with D hard to call. CDR1 is LNHNV, CDR2 YYDKDF, per germline (reference sequence). Trimming left V 1 base short and J 3 bases short, with 9 bases between. This CDR3 is 14 amino acids long. The DNA for the CDR3 is TGTGCCACCAGCAGAGGAGGGTCCGACTATGGCTACACCTTC. Protein sequence: CATSRGGSDYGYTF.

The V call is TRBV6-5, the J call TRBJ2-5; TRBD1 aligns across 8 bases. This CDR3 is 13 amino acids long. CDR1 is MNHEY and CDR2 is SVGAGI in the germline V gene. V was pared by 5 bases and J by 5 bases, with 4 bases of the junction left unmatched. The CDR3 spells CASSMDRVETQYF. CDR3 DNA sequence: TGTGCCAGCAGTATGGACAGGGTGGAGACCCAGTACTTC.

The chain couples TRBV29-1 to TRBJ2-1; a weak D match, TRBD1 (6 bases). The germline V gene has CDR1 SQVTM and CDR2 ANQGSEA. Trimming took 6 bases from V and 3 from J, leaving 21 bases between them. The length of the CDR3 is 16 residues. The CDR3 DNA sequence: TGCAGCGTAGATGGGCCGACAGGCAGATACTACAATGAGCAGTTCTTC. Translated, it gives CSVDGPTGRYYNEQFF.

V is TRBV5-1 and J is TRBJ1-4; 7 bases line up with TRBD1. V shed 7 bases and J 5 bases; nucleotides not matched to a gene: 8. The CDR3 has 14 amino acids. Germline-derived CDR1 and CDR2 are SGHRS and YFSETQ. The CDR3 DNA is TGCGCCAGCCCCGAGGGGACAGAGAATGAAAAACTGTTTTTT. Translating it yields CASPEGTENEKLFF.

This clone was counted once. The chain recombines TRBV10-3 with TRBJ1-3; the match to TRBD1 covers 9 bases. This CDR3 region has 15 residues. V shed 2 bases and J 7 bases; nucleotides not matched to a gene: 6. Germline lookup yields CDR1 ENHRY and CDR2 SYGVKD. The CDR3 loop reads CAISELNRGQNTIYF. The CDR3 coding sequence is TGTGCCATCAGTGAGCTTAACAGGGGGCAGAACACCATATATTTT.

This rearrangement joins TRBV2 to TRBJ1-1; TRBD1 agrees at 9 bases. V was pared by 8 bases and J by 6 bases, with 10 bases of the junction left unmatched. The germline V gene has CDR1 SNHLY and CDR2 FYNNEI. The CDR3 runs to 14 residues. CDR3 DNA: TGTGCCAGCCGGGACACAGGGGGCGCGGCTGAAGCTTTCTTT. Protein: CASRDTGGAAEAFF.

The chain employs TRBV6-6 and TRBJ2-1; 7 bases fit TRBD2. The CDR3 extends over 11 amino acids. CDR1 is MNHNY, CDR2 SVGAGI, per germline (reference sequence). The V gene end was trimmed by 10 bases and the J gene end by 6 bases; junction bases not matched to a gene: 3. The CDR3 here is CATGGPNEQFF. CDR3 sequence (DNA): TGTGCCACGGGGGGTCCCAATGAGCAGTTCTTC.

The rearrangement joins TRBV5-6 to TRBJ1-1; perhaps TRBD1 as D (6 bases). The CDR3 is made up of 15 amino acids. Germline V gives CDR1 SGHDT, CDR2 YYEEEE. Trimming cost V 4 bases and J 6 bases, with 19 bases left between them. The CDR3 DNA reads as TGTGCCAGCAGCAAACTTACAGGGTCTGTGGCTGAAGCTTTCTTT. Translating gives CASSKLTGSVAEAFF. The full variable domain, with the rest looked up from reference TRBV5-6 and TRBJ1-1, is DAGVTQSPTHLIKTRGQQVTLRCSPKSGHDTVSWYQQALGQGPQFIFQYYEEEERQRGNFPDRFSGHQFPNYSSELNVNALLLGDSALYLCASSKLTGSVAEAFFGQGTRLTVV.

The V gene is TRBV5-1, the J gene TRBJ1-1, with D hard to call. Germline CDR1 and CDR2: SGHRS and YFSETQ. The CDR3 runs 15 residues. Between the trimmed V and J ends, which lost 0 bases and 2 bases, there was a span of 11 bases. CDR3 in amino acids: CASSLVFEGNTEAFF. The CDR3 DNA is TGCGCCAGCAGCTTGGTTTTCGAGGGTAACACTGAAGCTTTCTTT.

The rearrangement links TRBV11-3 to TRBJ1-1, with a tentative D call TRBD1 (5 bases). Germline V gene lookup returns CDR1 SGHNT and CDR2 YENEEA. V shed 5 bases and J shed 2 bases, with 9 bases lying between them. CDR3 length equals 13 residues. This CDR3 reads CASSLDRNTEAFF. In DNA form, the CDR3 reads TGTGCCAGCAGCCTCGACAGAAACACTGAAGCTTTCTTT. Variable domain in full (rest from reference TRBV11-3 and TRBJ1-1): EAGVVQSPRYKIIEKKQPVAFWCNPISGHNTLYWYLQNLGQGPELLIRYENEEAVDDSQLPKDRFSAERLKGVDSTLKIQPAELGDSAVYLCASSLDRNTEAFFGQGTRLTVV.

V is TRBV19 and J is TRBJ1-6; a possible D gene is TRBD1 (5 bases). From germline, CDR1 is LNHDA and CDR2 SQIVND (reference sequence). CDR3 length equals 16 residues. Trimming removed 7 bases at V and 0 bases at J, with 13 bases between. The CDR3 reads CASKLDTVSYNSPLHF. The DNA for the CDR3 is TGTGCCAGTAAATTGGACACCGTCTCCTATAATTCACCCCTCCACTTT.

The CDR3: CASSPTGPYEQYF. CDR3 nucleotide sequence: TGTGCCAGCAGTCCGACTGGTCCCTACGAGCAGTACTTC. V and J are TRBV7-9 and TRBJ2-7; no definite D call. The V end lost 6 bases, the J end lost 2 bases, and 11 bases lay between the germline ends. Germline lookup yields CDR1 SEHNR and CDR2 FQNEAQ (reference sequence). The CDR3 consists of 13 residues.

The chain joins TRBV6-6 to TRBJ1-1; D gene unclear. V lost 7 bases and J lost 7, with 10 bases in between. Germline-derived CDR1 and CDR2 are MNHNY and SVGAGI (reference sequence). This CDR3 has 11 amino acids. CDR3 bases: TGTGCCAGCAACCGACTCAATGAAGCTTTCTTT. Amino acids: CASNRLNEAFF.

This chain uses TRBV7-2 with TRBJ2-7, with TRBD2 identical over 12 bases. The junction had 4 bases not matched to a gene; V was cut back by 1 base and J by 6 bases. Germline V gene lookup returns CDR1 SGHTA and CDR2 FQGNSA. The CDR3 has 15 residues. This chain's CDR3 is CASSLELAGGGEQYF. The CDR3 nucleotides read TGTGCCAGCAGCTTAGAACTAGCGGGAGGAGGCGAGCAGTACTTC. Combining the CDR3 with reference TRBV7-2 and TRBJ2-7 gives the whole variable domain GAGVSQSPSNKVTEKGKDVELRCDPISGHTALYWYRQSLGQGLEFLIYFQGNSAPDKSGLPSDRFSAERTGGSVSTLTIQRTQQEDSAVYLCASSLELAGGGEQYFGPGTRLTVT.

This chain joins TRBV15 and TRBJ1-2, with 7 bases identical to TRBD1. Germline V gene sequence: CDR1 LNHNV, CDR2 YYDKDF (reference sequence). Unmatched junction bases numbered 4, after V lost 5 bases and J lost 4 bases. The CDR3 spans 13 residues. CDR3 in DNA: TGTGCCACCAGCGAGGGACAGTCCTATGGCTACACCTTC. It translates to CATSEGQSYGYTF. Combining the CDR3 with reference TRBV15 and TRBJ1-2 gives the whole variable domain DAMVIQNPRYQVTQFGKPVTLSCSQTLNHNVMYWYQQKSSQAPKLLFHYYDKDFNNEADTPDNFQSRRPNTSFCFLDIRSPGLGDTAMYLCATSEGQSYGYTFGSGTRLTVV.

The chain is built from TRBV2 and TRBJ2-3; TRBD2 matches 11 bases. V shed 6 bases and J 1 base; nucleotides not matched to a gene: 12. The CDR3 is 18 residues long. CDR1 and CDR2 from the germline V gene are SNHLY and FYNNEI. The CDR3 DNA reads TGTGCCAGCAGCAGAAGTAGCGGGAGGGGGGCCCGCACAGATACGCAGTATTTT. Protein: CASSRSSGRGARTDTQYF.

The table lists this clone with a few counts. The chain joins TRBV25-1 to TRBJ2-5, with TRBD2 as a possible D gene (5 bases). The V end lost 8 bases, the J end lost 3 bases, and 13 bases lay between the germline ends. Per germline, CDR1 MGHDK and CDR2 SYGVNS. The CDR3 consists of 13 residues. CDR3 loop: CASGRGLEETQYF. CDR3 bases: TGTGCCAGCGGGCGAGGGTTGGAAGAGACCCAGTACTTC.

This chain links TRBV28 with TRBJ2-7; 9 nucleotides line up with TRBD1. The trim removed 10 bases at V and 9 bases at J, leaving 16 bases unmatched. CDR3 length: 14 amino acids. CDR1 is MDHEN and CDR2 is SYDVKM in the germline V gene. The CDR3 DNA follows: TGTGCCACGAGGAGCGGACAGGGGCCTATCTTGCAGTACTTC. It specifies CATRSGQGPILQYF.

The V gene is TRBV5-1, the J gene TRBJ2-2; 10 bases are shared with TRBD2. This CDR3 has 16 amino acids. In germline, CDR1 is SGHRS, CDR2 YFSETQ. J was trimmed by 1 base and V by 4 bases; bases with no gene match: 4. CDR3 nucleotides: TGCGCCAGCAGCGTACTAGCGGGAAGGAACACCGGGGAGCTGTTTTTT. Its protein is CASSVLAGRNTGELFF.